These 15 T cell receptor beta chains were sequenced from one sample in a study of T cell responses to AZD1222 COVID-19 vaccine. The table came from immunoSEQ multiplex PCR; TCRdb's copy has only in-frame clones and leaves some out. This table has some 180,000 clones, about 89% appearing once. Sequencing used peripheral blood, obtained 28 days after the second AZD1222 dose. The origin of the receptors is an adult who received the AZD1222 COVID-19 vaccine.

The chain recombines TRBV27 with TRBJ1-3; D may be TRBD1 (6 bases). Germline loops: CDR1 MNHEY, CDR2 SMNVEV (reference sequence). V was cut by 8 bases and J by 4 bases, with 18 bases left in between. The CDR3 contains 15 residues. This CDR3 is CASSPRGLKGNTIYF. The DNA of the CDR3 is TGTGCCAGCTCCCCCAGGGGCCTCAAAGGAAACACCATATATTTT.

This sequence joins TRBV19 and TRBJ1-1, with D perhaps TRBD1 (6 bases). Germline V gene sequence: CDR1 LNHDA, CDR2 SQIVND (reference sequence). Trimming shortened V by 5 bases and J by 7 bases, and 20 bases separated the two germline ends. This CDR3 has 15 residues. Here the CDR3 reads CASSGLRDKGFEAFF. CDR3 sequence (DNA): TGTGCCAGTAGTGGACTCCGGGACAAAGGGTTTGAAGCTTTCTTT.

The genes are TRBV6-5 and TRBJ1-5; D perhaps matches TRBD1 (6 bases). The germline gives CDR1 MNHEY, CDR2 SVGAGI. Trimming took 6 bases from V and 2 from J, leaving 14 bases between them. The CDR3 has 15 residues. In DNA form, the CDR3 reads TGTGCCAGCAGCGTAGCGGGGGGGCGCAATCAGCCCCAGCATTTT. It codes for CASSVAGGRNQPQHF.

This clone was seen a few times. The rearrangement joins TRBV29-1 to TRBJ2-7, with 10 bases that match TRBD1. Germline loops: CDR1 SQVTM, CDR2 ANQGSEA. This CDR3 has 17 amino acids. V was clipped by 6 bases and J by 2 bases; unmatched bases: 16. CDR3 protein: CSVRGDIDRGRTYEQYF. DNA for the CDR3: TGCAGCGTGAGGGGCGATATCGACAGGGGGCGAACCTACGAGCAGTACTTC.

The chain employs TRBV2 and TRBJ1-5, with a weak D call TRBD1 (5 bases). Trimming took off 2 bases at V and 6 bases at J, with 11 bases between the two ends. This CDR3 contains 14 residues. The germline V gene has CDR1 SNHLY and CDR2 FYNNEI. This chain's CDR3 is CASSEQGGVQPQHF. The CDR3 DNA follows: TGTGCCAGCAGTGAACAGGGAGGAGTTCAGCCCCAGCATTTT. Full variable domain (outside the CDR3, taken from reference TRBV2 and TRBJ1-5): EPEVTQTPSHQVTQMGQEVILRCVPISNHLYFYWYRQILGQKVEFLVSFYNNEISEKSEIFDDQFSVERPDGSNFTLKIRSTKLEDSAMYFCASSEQGGVQPQHFGDGTRLSIL.

This CDR3 is CASSLWSGTSSYEQYF. The CDR3 DNA follows: TGCGCCAGCAGCTTGTGGAGCGGGACCAGCTCCTACGAGCAGTACTTC. J is TRBJ2-7 and V is TRBV5-1; 7 nucleotides match TRBD2. CDR3 length: 16 amino acids. The germline V gene encodes CDR1 SGHRS and CDR2 YFSETQ. The V and J ends lost 1 base and 0 bases, in that order; junction bases with no gene match: 7.

The rearrangement uses TRBV6-5 and TRBJ2-6, with D perhaps matching TRBD1 (5 bases). Germline values: CDR1 MNHEY, CDR2 SVGAGI. The V end was cut by 5 bases, the J end by 1 base, with 9 bases between. The CDR3 totals 15 residues. CDR3 in DNA: TGTGCCAGCAGTCTTGACAGATCTGGGGCCAACGTCCTGACTTTC. This encodes CASSLDRSGANVLTF.

The gene calls are TRBV24-1 and TRBJ2-1; 10 nucleotides line up with TRBD2. The CDR3 is 14 amino acids. J gave up 6 bases and V 5 bases, and 3 bases lay outside the gene matches. The germline V gene encodes CDR1 KGHDR and CDR2 SFDVKD. CDR3 nucleotides: TGTGCCACCAGTGCTAGCGGGGGCCCCAATGAGCAGTTCTTC. Protein product: CATSASGGPNEQFF.

J is TRBJ2-3 and V is TRBV5-1; 12 nucleotides match TRBD2. CDR1 is SGHRS and CDR2 is YFSETQ in the germline V gene. The CDR3 loop spans 20 amino acids. The J segment lost 3 bases and the V segment lost 0 bases, leaving 14 bases of the junction unmatched. DNA of the CDR3: TGCGCCAGCAGCTTGGTACCCCCTCGGACTAGCGGGATGAGAACAGATACGCAGTATTTT. It translates to CASSLVPPRTSGMRTDTQYF.

This clone was seen once. CDR3 nucleotide sequence: TGTGCCAGCAGCTTAGGAAGGAACAGTAAAGAAGCTTTCTTT. This gives the protein CASSLGRNSKEAFF. This chain connects TRBV11-2 to TRBJ1-1; no clear D gene. CDR1 and CDR2 from the germline V gene are SGHAT and FQNNGV. Trimming stripped 1 base from V and 8 bases from J, with 14 bases between. The CDR3 has 14 residues.

This chain links TRBV29-1 with TRBJ1-5; 9 nucleotides agree with TRBD1. The CDR3 extends over 14 amino acids. Germline CDR1 and CDR2: SQVTM and ANQGSEA. Trimming cost V 6 bases and J 2 bases; bases outside gene matches: 5. The CDR3 region has the DNA TGCAGCGTCACGGACAGGGGAGGCAATCAGCCCCAGCATTTT. Translation: CSVTDRGGNQPQHF. The variable domain in full, completed from reference TRBV29-1 and TRBJ1-5, reads SAVISQKPSRDICQRGTSLTIQCQVDSQVTMMFWYRQQPGQSLTLIATANQGSEATYESGFVIDKFPISRPNLTFSTLTVSNMSPEDSSIYLCSVTDRGGNQPQHFGDGTRLSIL.

The V gene is TRBV6-5, the J gene TRBJ1-6; no reliable D call. The CDR3 covers 13 residues. Germline V gene sequence: CDR1 MNHEY, CDR2 SVGAGI. Between the trimmed V and J ends, which lost 6 bases and 2 bases, there was a span of 5 bases. As DNA, the CDR3 is TGTGCCAGCAGACAGACCTATAATTCACCCCTCCACTTT. Translated: CASRQTYNSPLHF.

The V gene is TRBV7-3, the J gene TRBJ2-3, with TRBD2 matching over 7 bases. Germline lookup yields CDR1 SGHTA and CDR2 FQGTGA. Germline trimming cut 4 bases from V and 7 bases from J; bases unmatched to any gene: 11. The CDR3 extends over 15 amino acids. CDR3 nucleotide sequence: TGTGCCAGCAGCTCCCAACCTGGGGGGGTACATACGCAGTATTTT. Its translation is CASSSQPGGVHTQYF.

The chain is built from TRBV5-6 and TRBJ1-5; TRBD1 matches at 8 bases. Germline CDR1 and CDR2: SGHDT and YYEEEE. The CDR3 is 15 residues long. J was trimmed by 3 bases and V by 2 bases; bases with no gene match: 4. The CDR3, as DNA: TGTGCCAGCAGCTTAGTGACAGGGGTCAATCAGCCCCAGCATTTT. Translating it yields CASSLVTGVNQPQHF.

This rearrangement joins TRBV11-2 to TRBJ1-5; maybe TRBD1 (6 bases). The V gene's germline CDR1 is SGHAT and CDR2 FQNNGV. The CDR3 sequence is 14 residues long. Trimming pared 2 bases from V and 5 bases from J, leaving 10 bases between. CDR3 loop: CASSLRGGHQPQHF. The CDR3 DNA follows: TGTGCCAGCAGCTTACGGGGGGGCCATCAGCCCCAGCATTTT.